This TCR beta chain was identified during a study of control samples from healthy donors and cancer patients. V lost 1 base to trimming and J lost 7 bases; unmatched junction nucleotides: 4. The CDR3 runs to 14 residues. CDR1 LGHDT and CDR2 YNNKEL come from the germline V gene (reference sequence). Assay used: immunoSEQ multiplex PCR; TCRdb lists only in-frame clones, some missing. The top ten clones hold 5% to 7.5% of a sample with around 30,000 clones, 94% of them seen once. The rearrangement joins TRBV3-1 (or the pseudogene TRBV3-2) to TRBJ1-2, with 9 bases aligning to TRBD1. The sequence derives from a man between 60 and 70 years old in good health. The source material was blood. The CDR3 loop reads CASSQAQGAGGYTF. The CDR3 region has the DNA TGTGCCAGCAGCCAAGCACAGGGGGCAGGTGGCTACACCTTC.